This T cell receptor (beta chain) emerged from a study of CD8+ T cells in alopecia areata. Trimming stripped 2 bases from V and 8 bases from J, with 12 bases between. This CDR3 has 13 residues. Germline loops: CDR1 SQVTM, CDR2 ANQGSEA. The treatment: oral pan-JAK inhibitor, 5-10 mg twice daily. Alopecia areata patients provided lesional scalp punch biopsies and peripheral blood. In each case, RNA was isolated and then reverse transcribed into cDNA as the sequencing template. This table comes from immunoSEQ multiplex PCR, and its TCRdb copy is limited to in-frame clones, with some not included. The sample shows 100,000 to 150,000 clones, approximately 57% of them seen only once.

The sequenced sample was CD4+ T cells sorted from blood, obtained at week 4, from a patient treated with tofacitinib. This chain links TRBV29-1 with TRBJ1-4; possibly TRBD1 for D (5 bases). The clonotype comes from a human donor with alopecia areata. CDR3 nucleotide sequence: TGCAGCGTTGAACGAGGGTGGGGCGAAAAACTGTTTTTT. This translates into CSVERGWGEKLFF.